Following are 32 T cell receptor beta chains from one sample sequenced in a study of T cells in Graves' hyperthyroidism and ophthalmopathy. TCR beta CDR3 sequences were amplified from RNA transcripts. Primed by the HTBI set, a first-round RT-PCR was run on the TCR CDR3. MiXCR, applied by TCRdb to the multiplex PCR reads, yields one record per CDR3 protein. The table records 490,000 or so distinct CDR3 sequences, 20% of them present only once. The source material was blood. Source of these receptors: a man aged 35-49 years with Graves' ophthalmopathy.

This clonotype was picked up a small number of times. V is TRBV4-1 and J is TRBJ1-1; 7 bases are a match to TRBD1. The germline gives CDR1 MGHRA, CDR2 YSYEKL. The CDR3 is 16 amino acids. V lost 0 bases and J lost 5; bases outside the gene matches: 9. The CDR3 region has the DNA TGCGCCAGCAGCCAAGAGATACAGGGGCCCCGGACTGAAGCTTTCTTT. Protein sequence: CASSQEIQGPRTEAFF.

This clonotype was seen many times. The chain joins TRBV7-2 to TRBJ2-5; the match to TRBD1 covers 11 bases. The CDR3 runs to 14 residues. V trimming: 3 bases; J trimming: 5 bases; junction bases outside the gene matches: 2. Germline-derived CDR1 and CDR2 are SGHTA and FQGNSA. CDR3 amino acids: CASSFGQGAETQYF. The CDR3 DNA reads as TGTGCCAGCAGCTTTGGACAGGGGGCGGAGACCCAGTACTTC.

For this clonotype: One junction end does not reproduce the germline sequence, and a read error may be involved. This rearrangement joins TRBV6-1 to TRBJ2-5; tentative D call: TRBD1 (5 bases). CDR3 length: 14 amino acids. Per germline, CDR1 MNHNS and CDR2 SASEGT. CDR3 sequence (DNA): TGTGCCAGCAGTCTCCCAGCAGGGCAAGGGACCCAGTACTTC. As protein: CASSLPAGQGTQYF.

The rearrangement uses TRBV9 and TRBJ2-5, with unresolved D. The CDR3 spans 13 residues. Germline CDR1 is SGDLS and CDR2 is YYNGEE. With 3 bases removed from V and 0 bases from J, the gap between germline ends came to 6 bases. CDR3 protein: CASSEQNQETQYF. DNA for the CDR3: TGTGCCAGCAGCGAACAGAACCAAGAGACCCAGTACTTC.

The J gene is TRBJ1-4, the V gene TRBV19; D remains ambiguous. The germline V gene has CDR1 LNHDA and CDR2 SQIVND (reference sequence). The CDR3 extends over 14 amino acids. V lost 3 bases, J lost 0 bases, and 5 bases lay in between. The DNA of the CDR3 is TGTGCCAGTAGTATTGAGGCAACTAATGAAAAACTGTTTTTT. Translation gives CASSIEATNEKLFF. The variable domain in full, with the rest retrieved from reference TRBV19 and TRBJ1-4, is DGGITQSPKYLFRKEGQNVTLSCEQNLNHDAMYWYRQDPGQGLRLIYYSQIVNDFQKGDIAEGYSVSREKKESFPLTVTSAQKNPTAFYLCASSIEATNEKLFFGSGTQLSVL.

V is TRBV27 and J is TRBJ2-7; 9 nucleotides agree with TRBD2. In germline, CDR1 is MNHEY, CDR2 SMNVEV (reference sequence). With V trimmed by 1 base and J by 0 bases, 7 bases remained unmatched. The CDR3 has 17 amino acids. The CDR3 coding sequence is TGTGCCAGCAGTTTATTGAAGGCGGGGGGGGTCTCCTACGAGCAGTACTTC. Residues: CASSLLKAGGVSYEQYF.

This clonotype was seen at least ten times. The gene calls are TRBV2 and TRBJ2-7; 7 bases are a match to TRBD1. V shed 11 bases, J shed 2 bases, and the junction held 12 bases outside the gene matches. The CDR3 is made up of 14 amino acids. Germline loops: CDR1 SNHLY, CDR2 FYNNEI. The CDR3 here is CAGGDRVGTYEQYF. CDR3 bases: TGTGCCGGGGGAGACAGGGTCGGGACCTACGAGCAGTACTTC.

This clonotype was recorded once. Written as DNA, the CDR3 is TGCGCCAGCAGCCAATATGAGGGGGAAGGAACTGAAGCTTTCTTT. This translates into CASSQYEGEGTEAFF. This chain joins TRBV4-1 and TRBJ1-1, with D possibly matching TRBD1 (6 bases). V shed 2 bases and J shed 5 bases, with 15 bases lying between them. Germline assignment: CDR1 MGHRA and CDR2 YSYEKL. The CDR3 is 15 amino acids.

This sequence joins TRBV12-3 or TRBV12-4 and TRBJ1-2; the D gene is possibly TRBD1 (5 bases). CDR3 length: 14 residues. The ends were cut back, 6 bases at V and 7 bases at J, with 18 bases in the middle. CDR3 bases: TGTGCCAGCAGCCTTTCGGGGGGGGTTTCTGGCTACACCTTC. It codes for CASSLSGGVSGYTF.

Only a few counts were recorded for this clonotype. The V call is TRBV20-1, the J call TRBJ1-2, with D possibly being TRBD1 (5 bases). The ends were cut back, 0 bases at V and 5 bases at J, with 19 bases in the middle. In germline, CDR1 is DFQATT, CDR2 SNEGSKA (reference sequence). The CDR3 runs 16 residues. This chain's CDR3 is CSAREWGRDYGYGYTF. In nucleotides, the CDR3 is TGCAGTGCTAGAGAATGGGGCAGGGACTATGGGTATGGCTACACCTTC.

This clonotype was counted between two and nine times. The rearrangement links TRBV28 to TRBJ2-1; no definite D call. Between the trimmed V and J ends, which lost 5 bases and 0 bases, there was a span of 14 bases. CDR3 length equals 16 residues. CDR1 MDHEN and CDR2 SYDVKM come from the germline V gene. The CDR3 loop is CASSPIPNYSYNEQFF. DNA for the CDR3: TGTGCCAGCAGTCCAATACCTAATTACTCCTACAATGAGCAGTTCTTC.

This clonotype has a handful of counts. J is TRBJ2-1 and V is TRBV15; D unresolved. V was pared by 3 bases and J by 5 bases, with 5 bases between. The germline V gene encodes CDR1 LNHNV and CDR2 YYDKDF (reference sequence). The CDR3 runs 12 residues. The CDR3 nucleotides are TGTGCCACCAGCAGGTTTAACAATGAGCAGTTCTTC. Its protein is CATSRFNNEQFF.

In this sample, this clonotype turned up many times. V usage is TRBV27 and J usage is TRBJ2-1; 10 bases match TRBD2. J gave up 7 bases and V 3 bases, and 0 bases lay outside the gene matches. Germline V gene data show CDR1 as MNHEY and CDR2 as SMNVEV (reference sequence). The CDR3 contains 13 residues. The CDR3 DNA sequence: TGTGCCAGCAGTTTGACTAGCGGGAATGAGCAGTTCTTC. This gives the protein CASSLTSGNEQFF.

This clonotype was counted a few times. The V gene is TRBV27, the J gene TRBJ2-3, with 9 bases matching TRBD2. Germline CDR1 and CDR2: MNHEY and SMNVEV (reference sequence). J was trimmed by 7 bases and V by 3 bases; bases with no gene match: 2. This CDR3 region has 13 residues. CDR3 coding DNA: TGTGCCAGCAGTTTGCGGGAGGGACATACGCAGTATTTT. It encodes CASSLREGHTQYF.

V gene TRBV5-1 combines with J gene TRBJ1-2; weak D call: TRBD1 (6 bases). V lost 0 bases and J 2 bases, leaving 17 bases between the germline ends. CDR1 is SGHRS, CDR2 YFSETQ, per germline. The length of the CDR3 is 17 residues. The CDR3 nucleotides are TGCGCCAGCAGCTTGGGCCCCCCAGCGACAGGAAACTATGGCTACACCTTC. Translation gives CASSLGPPATGNYGYTF.

V usage is TRBV11-2 and J usage is TRBJ2-3; 14 nucleotides line up with TRBD2. This CDR3 region has 19 residues. Germline lookup yields CDR1 SGHAT and CDR2 FQNNGV. J gave up 7 bases and V 8 bases, and 20 bases lay outside the gene matches. In DNA, the CDR3 is TGTGCCAGCGGATACCCCCCTACCGGGACTAGCGGGAGTAGAAATACGCAGTATTTT. Protein: CASGYPPTGTSGSRNTQYF.

This clonotype has ten or more counts. The CDR3, as DNA: TGTGCCTGGAGTGTCCTAAGCACCGGGGAGCTGTTTTTT. Translating gives CAWSVLSTGELFF. The J gene is TRBJ2-2, the V gene TRBV30; D unclear. Germline values: CDR1 GTSNPN, CDR2 SVGIG (reference sequence). Trimming left V 0 bases short and J 4 bases short, with 6 bases between. The CDR3 extends over 13 amino acids.

The chain joins TRBV27 to TRBJ2-4; possible D gene TRBD2, 5 bases. Per the germline V gene, CDR1 is MNHEY and CDR2 is SMNVEV (reference sequence). Trimming cost V 2 bases and J 0 bases, with 20 bases left between them. This CDR3 has 19 residues. The CDR3 nucleotides read TGTGCCAGCAGTTTACGGGCAAGCGGAGAGAACCTAGCCAAAAACATTCAGTACTTC. As protein: CASSLRASGENLAKNIQYF.

The chain is built from TRBV7-9 and TRBJ2-1; TRBD1 matches 9 bases. With 4 bases clipped from V and 7 bases from J, the junction kept 8 bases outside the gene matches. CDR3 size: 15 residues. Germline V CDR1 and CDR2: SEHNR, FQNEAQ (reference sequence). The CDR3 DNA reads TGTGCCAGCAGCTCCAGGAGGACAGGGGTTAATGAGCAGTTCTTC. Protein: CASSSRRTGVNEQFF.

The chain has TRBV4-2 and TRBJ2-1; tentatively, D is TRBD2 (5 bases). With 3 bases removed from V and 1 base from J, the gap between germline ends came to 10 bases. Germline V gives CDR1 LGHNA, CDR2 YNFKEQ. The CDR3 runs to 15 residues. CDR3 amino acids: CASSHSVGSYNEQFF. The CDR3 region has the DNA TGTGCCAGCAGCCATAGCGTAGGTTCCTACAATGAGCAGTTCTTC.

This clonotype was detected many times. CDR3 amino acids: CASSLTADTEAFF. In nucleotides, the CDR3 is TGTGCCAGCAGCCTAACGGCCGACACTGAAGCTTTCTTT. This rearrangement joins TRBV3-1 to TRBJ1-1; D gene unclear. Per the germline V gene, CDR1 is LGHDT and CDR2 is YNNKEL (reference sequence). This CDR3 contains 13 residues. Trimming pared 4 bases from V and 3 bases from J, leaving 9 bases between.

The chain couples TRBV7-8 to TRBJ1-5, with D unresolved. The CDR3 is 15 amino acids. The germline gives CDR1 SGHVS, CDR2 FQNEAQ. V was pared by 4 bases and J by 5 bases, with 15 bases between. The CDR3 nucleotides are TGTGCCAGCAGCTCCCCGGCCCGGGGAGATCAGCCCCAGCATTTT. This gives the protein CASSSPARGDQPQHF.

This clonotype was counted at least ten times. This chain links TRBV9 with TRBJ2-1; 12 nucleotides align to TRBD2. The CDR3 covers 17 residues. With 0 bases clipped from V and 1 base from J, the junction kept 2 bases outside the gene matches. The V gene's germline CDR1 is SGDLS and CDR2 YYNGEE. The CDR3: CASSVGTSGGSYNEQFF. The CDR3, as DNA: TGTGCCAGCAGCGTAGGAACTAGCGGGGGGTCCTACAATGAGCAGTTCTTC.

As for this clonotype: Just one base apart from a much larger clone, this may be a read error. V gene TRBV20-1 combines with J gene TRBJ2-3; TRBD2 matches 12 bases. Losses at the gene ends were 0 bases for V and 3 bases for J; bases not matched to a gene: 4. The CDR3 contains 16 residues. Germline V gives CDR1 DFQATT, CDR2 SNEGSKA (reference sequence). The CDR3 bases are TGCAGTGCTAGAGATTATGGGACTAGCGGGACAGATACGCAGTATTTT. This translates into CSARDYGTSGTDTQYF.

To note about this clonotype: This could be a read error, since a much larger clone is one nucleotide away. The conserved closing phenylalanine or tryptophan is absent in this CDR3, likely reflecting a read error. The chain has TRBV7-2 and TRBJ2-7; a possible D gene is TRBD2 (6 bases). V was cut by 5 bases and J by 0 bases, with 11 bases left in between. CDR1 and CDR2 from the germline V gene are SGHTA and FQGNSA. The CDR3 is 14 amino acids. The DNA of the CDR3 is TGTGCCAGCAGCCACCGGGACTTCTCCTACGAGCAGTACCTC. It specifies CASSHRDFSYEQYL.

In the case of this clonotype: This sequence may be a read error, since a much larger clone differs from it by one base. The V call is TRBV6-2 or TRBV6-3, the J call TRBJ1-1, with D hard to call. Germline CDR1 reads MNHEY; CDR2 reads SVGEGT. V was cut by 5 bases and J by 1 base, with 5 bases left in between. The CDR3 has 12 residues. As DNA, the CDR3 is TGTGCCAGCAGTGGCAGGAACACTGAAGCTTTCTTT. Residues: CASSGRNTEAFF.

This clonotype appeared many times. This chain links TRBV28 with TRBJ1-1; 8 positions match TRBD1. Per the germline V gene, CDR1 is MDHEN and CDR2 is SYDVKM. CDR3 length: 14 residues. Losses at the gene ends were 3 bases for V and 5 bases for J; bases not matched to a gene: 5. CDR3: CASSLPGGSTEAFF. Here the CDR3 DNA reads TGTGCCAGCAGTTTGCCAGGGGGCTCGACTGAAGCTTTCTTT.

The chain combines TRBV4-1 with TRBJ2-1; TRBD2 matches at 8 bases. This CDR3 region has 17 residues. The V gene end was trimmed by 1 base and the J gene end by 6 bases; junction bases not matched to a gene: 11. Germline lookup yields CDR1 MGHRA and CDR2 YSYEKL. The chain's CDR3 is CASSQVAGLALTNEQFF. Here the CDR3 DNA reads TGCGCCAGCAGCCAAGTAGCTGGACTAGCCCTAACCAATGAGCAGTTCTTC.

This clonotype was counted a few times. The gene calls are TRBV6-1 and TRBJ2-7, with D possibly matching TRBD2 (5 bases). Deletions cut 6 bases from V and 5 bases from J, with 17 bases between. This CDR3 spans 14 amino acids. Germline CDR1 and CDR2: MNHNS and SASEGT. DNA of the CDR3: TGTGCCAGCAGCCTACGGAGGCCCGACGACGAGCAGTACTTC. Its translation is CASSLRRPDDEQYF.

The V call is TRBV19, the J call TRBJ2-1, with 7 bases fitting TRBD2. The CDR3 has 13 amino acids. Germline V lookup: CDR1 LNHDA, CDR2 SQIVND (reference sequence). Trimming at V came to 4 bases and at J to 10 bases, leaving 7 bases not matched to a gene. The CDR3 is CASSRASGGEQFF. CDR3 sequence (DNA): TGTGCCAGTAGTAGGGCTAGCGGAGGGGAGCAGTTCTTC.

This clonotype was picked up a small number of times. The chain uses TRBV4-1 and TRBJ2-2; 13 positions match TRBD2. V lost 2 bases, J lost 4 bases, and 4 bases stayed unmatched. The CDR3 contains 17 residues. From germline, CDR1 is MGHRA and CDR2 YSYEKL. CDR3 coding DNA: TGCGCCAGCAGCCAAAGGACTAGCGGGAGAATCACCGGGGAGCTGTTTTTT. This gives the protein CASSQRTSGRITGELFF.

This clonotype was counted at least ten times. This chain joins TRBV12-3 or TRBV12-4 and TRBJ2-7, with a possible D match to TRBD2 (6 bases). Trimming stripped 6 bases from V and 4 bases from J, with 10 bases between. CDR3 size: 12 residues. The CDR3 nucleotides are TGTGCCAGCAGCCAGGGACTTTACGAGCAGTACTTC. It encodes CASSQGLYEQYF.